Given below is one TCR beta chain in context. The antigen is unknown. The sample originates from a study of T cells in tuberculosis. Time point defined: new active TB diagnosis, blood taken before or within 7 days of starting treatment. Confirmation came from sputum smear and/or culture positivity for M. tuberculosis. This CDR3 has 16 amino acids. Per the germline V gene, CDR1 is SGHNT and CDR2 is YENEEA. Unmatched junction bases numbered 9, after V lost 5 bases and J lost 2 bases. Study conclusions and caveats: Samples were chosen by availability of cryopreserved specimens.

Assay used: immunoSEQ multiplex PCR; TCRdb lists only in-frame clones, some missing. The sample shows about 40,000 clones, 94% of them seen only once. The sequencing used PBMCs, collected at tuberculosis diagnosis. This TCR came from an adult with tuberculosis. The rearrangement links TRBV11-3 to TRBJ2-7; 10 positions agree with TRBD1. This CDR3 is CASSVPGQGNPYEQYF. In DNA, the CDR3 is TGTGCCAGCAGCGTACCGGGACAGGGGAACCCCTACGAGCAGTACTTC.